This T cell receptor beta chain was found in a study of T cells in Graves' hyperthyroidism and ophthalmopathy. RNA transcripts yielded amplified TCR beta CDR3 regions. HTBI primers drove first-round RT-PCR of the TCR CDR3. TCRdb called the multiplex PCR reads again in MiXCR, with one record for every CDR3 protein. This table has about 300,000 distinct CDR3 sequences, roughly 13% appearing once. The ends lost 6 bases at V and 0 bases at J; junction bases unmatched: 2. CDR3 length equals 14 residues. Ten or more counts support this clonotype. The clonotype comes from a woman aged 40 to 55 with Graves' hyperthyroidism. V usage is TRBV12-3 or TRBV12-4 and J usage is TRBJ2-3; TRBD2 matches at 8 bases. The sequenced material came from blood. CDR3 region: CASRPSGSTDTQYF. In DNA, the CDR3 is TGTGCCAGCAGACCTAGCGGGAGCACAGATACGCAGTATTTT.